One sample yielded the 15 T cell receptor beta chains listed below, sequenced in a study of T-cell memory formation after mild COVID-19. TCRdb used MiXCR to reprocess the 5' RACE reads, holding one entry per CDR3 protein. The sample shows a few hundred thousand distinct CDR3 sequences, around 21% of them seen only once. Sequenced input: PBMCs or a T cell subset sorted from them (not recorded which). The receptors were gathered from an adult woman who had mild COVID-19 (a few samples of this study predate the infection). Cell type and time point are not known.

The V and J genes are TRBV5-1 and TRBJ2-3; D may be TRBD2 (5 bases). Trimming took 4 bases from V and 1 from J, leaving 13 bases between them. Germline CDR1 is SGHRS and CDR2 is YFSETQ. The CDR3 extends over 15 amino acids. CDR3 loop: CASSRTTGGTDTQYF. For the CDR3, the DNA is TGCGCCAGCAGCCGCACTACCGGGGGCACAGATACGCAGTATTTT.

The genes are TRBV12-3 or TRBV12-4 and TRBJ2-7; D remains unclear. V lost 7 bases, J lost 4 bases, and 11 bases lay in between. CDR3 length: 12 amino acids. The CDR3 nucleotides read TGTGCCAGCAAGAGAGATGGGTACGAGCAGTACTTC. Translation gives CASKRDGYEQYF.

The V and J genes are TRBV9 and TRBJ2-3; 9 nucleotides agree with TRBD2. The CDR3 contains 15 residues. The germline CDR1 and CDR2 sequences are SGDLS and YYNGEE. The ends lost 0 bases at V and 4 bases at J; junction bases unmatched: 3. CDR3: CASSVGSGGPDTQYF. As DNA, the CDR3 is TGTGCCAGCAGCGTAGGGAGCGGGGGGCCAGATACGCAGTATTTT.

This clonotype was detected a few times. The V gene is TRBV12-3 or TRBV12-4, the J gene TRBJ1-3, with D unresolved. The V end lost 4 bases, the J end lost 1 base, and 14 bases lay between the germline ends. The CDR3 spans 16 residues. DNA for the CDR3: TGTGCCAGCAGTTCCACCGCGGTGCCTTCTGGAAACACCATATATTTT. Amino acids: CASSSTAVPSGNTIYF.

The table lists this clonotype with a few counts. The chain is built from TRBV15 and TRBJ2-3; TRBD2 agrees at 10 bases. The V gene's germline CDR1 is LNHNV and CDR2 YYDKDF (reference sequence). CDR3 length: 16 amino acids. J gave up 3 bases and V 4 bases, and 7 bases lay outside the gene matches. This CDR3 reads CATSTLAGVDTDTQYF. Here the CDR3 DNA reads TGTGCCACCAGCACCCTAGCGGGAGTTGATACAGATACGCAGTATTTT.

The V and J genes are TRBV24-1 and TRBJ2-3; a weak D match, TRBD1 (6 bases). CDR1 KGHDR and CDR2 SFDVKD come from the germline V gene. The CDR3 is 14 residues long. V was shortened by 4 bases and J by 4 bases, with 11 bases between the two germline ends. The CDR3 nucleotides are TGTGCCACCAGTGACTTACAGGGATCAGATACGCAGTATTTT. It encodes CATSDLQGSDTQYF.

The chain has TRBV29-1 and TRBJ1-2; TRBD1 aligns across 8 bases. The CDR3 contains 14 residues. Germline V gene lookup returns CDR1 SQVTM and CDR2 ANQGSEA. V dropped 5 bases and J dropped 0; count of bases not matched to a gene: 5. The CDR3 here is CSVSGQGPNYGYTF. The CDR3 nucleotides read TGCAGCGTTTCTGGACAGGGACCTAACTATGGCTACACCTTC.

This clonotype was counted once. This sequence joins TRBV9 and TRBJ1-4, with no clear D. Germline V lookup: CDR1 SGDLS, CDR2 YYNGEE. This CDR3 spans 15 amino acids. With 0 bases removed from V and 6 bases from J, the gap between germline ends came to 12 bases. The CDR3 sequence: CASSVAPRSDEKLFF. CDR3 coding DNA: TGTGCCAGCAGCGTAGCCCCCCGGTCAGATGAAAAACTGTTTTTT.

V gene TRBV2 combines with J gene TRBJ2-1, with TRBD2 identical over 12 bases. The CDR3 is 17 residues long. J lost 1 base, V lost 6 bases, and 7 bases had no gene match. Germline V gives CDR1 SNHLY, CDR2 FYNNEI. CDR3 region: CASSGTSGLGSYNEQFF. CDR3 sequence (DNA): TGTGCCAGCAGCGGGACTAGCGGGCTTGGTTCCTACAATGAGCAGTTCTTC.

V and J are TRBV5-1 and TRBJ2-3; D gene uncertain. The germline V gene has CDR1 SGHRS and CDR2 YFSETQ. V lost 4 bases, J lost 4 bases, and 13 bases lay in between. The CDR3 is made up of 14 amino acids. The DNA for the CDR3 is TGCGCCAGCAGCCTGACCTCGGTTGCAGATACGCAGTATTTT. This encodes CASSLTSVADTQYF.

This clonotype was seen only a few times. V is TRBV6-1 and J is TRBJ1-1; D gene uncertain. CDR1 MNHNS and CDR2 SASEGT come from the germline V gene. Between the trimmed V and J ends, which lost 3 bases and 0 bases, there was a span of 14 bases. This CDR3 contains 16 residues. This CDR3 reads CASSEPPWEVNTEAFF. Here the CDR3 DNA reads TGTGCCAGCAGTGAGCCTCCCTGGGAGGTGAACACTGAAGCTTTCTTT.

This clonotype was counted ten times or more. The gene calls are TRBV18 and TRBJ1-4, with no clear D. This CDR3 region has 16 residues. CDR1 and CDR2 from the germline V gene are KGHSH and LQKENI. V lost 2 bases to trimming and J lost 0 bases, with 10 bases between them. The DNA of the CDR3 is TGTGCCAGCTCACCATCTCGACGGACAACTAATGAAAAACTGTTTTTT. As protein: CASSPSRRTTNEKLFF.

Only a few counts were recorded for this clonotype. The chain combines TRBV9 with TRBJ2-3; 7 positions match TRBD1. Germline CDR1 reads SGDLS; CDR2 reads YYNGEE. V was pared by 3 bases and J by 5 bases, with 6 bases of the junction left unmatched. The CDR3 covers 14 residues. The CDR3 region is CASSETDRRDTQYF. The CDR3 DNA reads as TGTGCCAGCAGCGAGACGGACAGGAGAGATACGCAGTATTTT.

The chain combines TRBV11-2 with TRBJ2-7, with D maybe TRBD1 (6 bases). Trimming took off 6 bases at V and 0 bases at J, with 15 bases between the two ends. Germline V gene sequence: CDR1 SGHAT, CDR2 FQNNGV. This CDR3 comprises 15 residues. The CDR3 sequence: CASSSLKDSSYEQYF. The DNA of the CDR3 is TGTGCCAGCAGTTCACTTAAGGACAGCTCCTACGAGCAGTACTTC.

Here the CDR3 reads CSVAAGLYEQYF. CDR3 DNA sequence: TGCAGCGTTGCGGCAGGTTTGTACGAGCAGTACTTC. The chain joins TRBV29-1 to TRBJ2-7; D gene uncertain. The V end lost 4 bases, the J end lost 4 bases, and 11 bases lay between the germline ends. Germline V lookup: CDR1 SQVTM, CDR2 ANQGSEA. This CDR3 has 12 residues.